This passage covers 26 T cell receptor beta chains from one sample sequenced in a study of cytomegalovirus exposure and HLA in healthy donors. Vbeta (60) and Jbeta (13) primers were used in the PCR. The assay was immunoSEQ multiplex PCR, and TCRdb's table has in-frame clones only and misses some. In the table there are some 150,000 clones, approximately 82% of which are singletons. The sample taken for sequencing was PBMCs. Receptors were obtained from a woman aged 40 to 55 in good health and CMV-seronegative.

The J gene is TRBJ1-2, the V gene TRBV15; D may be TRBD1 (6 bases). Trimming took 2 bases from V and 6 from J, leaving 10 bases between them. In germline, CDR1 is LNHNV, CDR2 YYDKDF (reference sequence). The CDR3 extends over 13 amino acids. CDR3 nucleotides: TGTGCCACCAGCAGACTGCAGGGGAATGGCTACACCTTC. This codes for CATSRLQGNGYTF.

V is TRBV19 and J is TRBJ2-1; 10 bases are shared with TRBD2. This CDR3 region has 18 residues. V dropped 3 bases and J dropped 1; count of bases not matched to a gene: 9. The germline V gene has CDR1 LNHDA and CDR2 SQIVND (reference sequence). CDR3 protein: CASSIPSGRASSYNEQFF. As DNA, the CDR3 is TGTGCCAGTAGTATCCCGAGCGGGAGGGCATCATCCTACAATGAGCAGTTCTTC.

V and J are TRBV27 and TRBJ1-2; 7 bases fit TRBD1. The CDR3 has 13 amino acids. Germline CDR1 and CDR2: MNHEY and SMNVEV (reference sequence). V was pared by 2 bases and J by 8 bases, with 5 bases of the junction left unmatched. CDR3 in DNA: TGTGCCAGCAGTTTAAGAAGGGGGCAAGGCTACACCTTC. Protein product: CASSLRRGQGYTF.

The rearrangement joins TRBV7-8 to TRBJ2-1, with TRBD1 matching 9 bases. The V gene's germline CDR1 is SGHVS and CDR2 FQNEAQ. After removal of 5 bases from V and 4 bases from J, the junction contained 6 bases not matched to a gene. This CDR3 region has 15 residues. The CDR3 protein is CASSADRGGYNEQFF. The CDR3 DNA sequence: TGTGCCAGCAGCGCAGACAGGGGGGGTTACAATGAGCAGTTCTTC.

The V and J genes are TRBV10-3 and TRBJ1-1, with D perhaps matching TRBD1 (6 bases). CDR3 size: 14 residues. Trimming left V 0 bases short and J 5 bases short, with 10 bases between. CDR1 ENHRY and CDR2 SYGVKD come from the germline V gene. CDR3 sequence: CAISESGRGTEAFF. CDR3 DNA: TGTGCCATCAGTGAGTCGGGGAGGGGGACTGAAGCTTTCTTT.

The chain joins TRBV5-1 to TRBJ2-2, with a weak D call TRBD2 (6 bases). The CDR3 has 14 amino acids. Trimming left V 2 bases short and J 1 base short, with 6 bases between. Germline V gene sequence: CDR1 SGHRS, CDR2 YFSETQ. In DNA form, the CDR3 reads TGCGCCAGCAGCTTTAGCGGGAACACCGGGGAGCTGTTTTTT. This gives the protein CASSFSGNTGELFF.

The chain uses TRBV5-3 and TRBJ1-5; the match to TRBD1 covers 7 bases. TRBV5-3 is identified as an open reading frame with a role that is uncertain. CDR3 size: 15 residues. Trimming took 4 bases from V and 4 from J; bases not matched to a gene: 8. This CDR3 reads CARSIPTGQNQPQHF. CDR3 DNA: TGTGCCAGAAGCATACCGACAGGGCAGAATCAGCCCCAGCATTTT.

The chain is built from TRBV18 and TRBJ2-7; D possibly corresponds to TRBD2 (6 bases). Germline V gene lookup returns CDR1 KGHSH and CDR2 LQKENI. V was clipped by 1 base and J by 3 bases, with 10 bases between them. This CDR3 comprises 14 residues. In DNA, the CDR3 is TGTGCCAGCTCACCACGCGGGACCAACTACGAGCAGTACTTC. It codes for CASSPRGTNYEQYF.

This chain links TRBV28 with TRBJ2-7; TRBD1 aligns across 8 bases. This CDR3 comprises 17 residues. CDR1 and CDR2 (germline): MDHEN, SYDVKM. V lost 6 bases to trimming and J lost 5 bases; unmatched junction nucleotides: 18. The CDR3 DNA reads as TGTGCCAGCAGCTTTACTTTGGGGACAGGTCGCGGACACGAGCAGTACTTC. It is translated as CASSFTLGTGRGHEQYF.

A word on this clone: One end of the junction does not line up with germline, which may come from a read error. This chain links TRBV5-1 with TRBJ1-2; D is undetermined. This CDR3 region has 14 residues. Germline lookup yields CDR1 SGHRS and CDR2 YFSETQ. The CDR3 sequence is CASSFPGGSYVYTF. For the CDR3, the DNA is TGCGCCAGCAGCTTTCCGGGAGGCAGCTATGTCTACACCTTC.

This chain links TRBV6-4 with TRBJ2-2, with a tentative D call TRBD2 (5 bases). V dropped 3 bases and J dropped 7 bases, with 12 bases sitting between them. The CDR3 spans 14 residues. Germline V gives CDR1 MRHNA, CDR2 SNTAGT. The CDR3 coding sequence is TGTGCCAGCAGTGAACACGGGAAGGTCGGGGAGCTGTTTTTT. It specifies CASSEHGKVGELFF.

CDR3 DNA sequence: TGCAGTGCGAAGACTAGCGGGAGGCAGTACTTC. Translated, it gives CSAKTSGRQYF. This chain connects TRBV20-1 to TRBJ2-7; 12 positions agree with TRBD2. Trimming took 6 bases from V and 9 from J; bases not matched to a gene: 3. CDR1 is DFQATT, CDR2 SNEGSKA, per germline (reference sequence). This CDR3 has 11 amino acids.

This clone turned up a few times. The rearrangement joins TRBV5-4 to TRBJ1-2, with 9 bases aligning to TRBD1. Losses at the gene ends were 2 bases for V and 8 bases for J; bases not matched to a gene: 7. In germline, CDR1 is SGHNT, CDR2 YYREEE (reference sequence). The CDR3 sequence is 14 residues long. DNA of the CDR3: TGTGCCAGCAGCTTCGCGGACAGGGGTTGGGGCTACACCTTC. This sequence encodes CASSFADRGWGYTF. Filled out from reference TRBV5-4 and TRBJ1-2, the complete variable domain reads ETGVTQSPTHLIKTRGQQVTLRCSSQSGHNTVSWYQQALGQGPQFIFQYYREEENGRGNFPPRFSGLQFPNYSSELNVNALELDDSALYLCASSFADRGWGYTFGSGTRLTVV.

V usage is TRBV13 and J usage is TRBJ2-3; possible D gene TRBD1, 5 bases. This CDR3 is 21 amino acids long. Germline V gene lookup returns CDR1 PRHDT and CDR2 FYEKMQ (reference sequence). The V end lost 5 bases, the J end lost 0 bases, and 30 bases lay between the germline ends. The CDR3 DNA follows: TGTGCCAGCAGCCGCACGTTCCCCGATGCGGTCACAGGAACTAGCACAGATACGCAGTATTTT. Translation gives CASSRTFPDAVTGTSTDTQYF.

The J gene is TRBJ2-1, the V gene TRBV27; D is perhaps TRBD2 (6 bases). The CDR3 is 15 residues long. Germline CDR1 and CDR2: MNHEY and SMNVEV (reference sequence). With 5 bases removed from V and 5 bases from J, the gap between germline ends came to 16 bases. The CDR3 region has the DNA TGTGCCAGCAGTGAGGGACTGAGGGGCCACAATGAGCAGTTCTTC. Translation gives CASSEGLRGHNEQFF.

In nucleotides, the CDR3 is TGTGCCAGCAGTTTGGGACAAAAGAACACTGAAGCTTTCTTT. Translated, it gives CASSLGQKNTEAFF. This sequence joins TRBV28 and TRBJ1-1, with D tentatively TRBD1 (6 bases). Trimming pared 3 bases from V and 1 base from J, leaving 9 bases between. The CDR3 loop spans 14 amino acids. Germline CDR1 and CDR2: MDHEN and SYDVKM.

The chain joins TRBV11-2 to TRBJ2-7, with TRBD2 matching 15 bases. The ends lost 8 bases at V and 4 bases at J; junction bases unmatched: 6. Germline CDR1 reads SGHAT; CDR2 reads FQNNGV. The CDR3 is made up of 15 amino acids. The CDR3 DNA follows: TGTGCCAGCCTTAGGACTAGCGGGAGGGTTTACGAGCAGTACTTC. The encoded protein is CASLRTSGRVYEQYF. The whole variable domain, filled in from reference TRBV11-2 and TRBJ2-7, reads EAGVAQSPRYKIIEKRQSVAFWCNPISGHATLYWYQQILGQGPKLLIQFQNNGVVDDSQLPKDRFSAERLKGVDSTLKIQPAKLEDSAVYLCASLRTSGRVYEQYFGPGTRLTVT.

The rearrangement uses TRBV19 and TRBJ2-1; 11 nucleotides match TRBD2. V trimming: 3 bases; J trimming: 10 bases; junction bases outside the gene matches: 5. Germline lookup yields CDR1 LNHDA and CDR2 SQIVND (reference sequence). The CDR3 length is 14 residues. CDR3: CASSISGRALEQFF. The CDR3 DNA is TGTGCCAGTAGTATTAGCGGGAGGGCCTTGGAGCAGTTCTTC.

The rearrangement uses TRBV13 and TRBJ1-3, with D possibly TRBD1 on 5 matching bases. In germline, CDR1 is PRHDT, CDR2 FYEKMQ (reference sequence). Trimming stripped 6 bases from V and 9 bases from J, with 24 bases between. The CDR3 has 16 residues. The CDR3 region is CASRTWGGERGGTIYF. In DNA form, the CDR3 reads TGTGCCAGCAGGACCTGGGGAGGGGAGCGCGGGGGCACCATATATTTT. Full variable domain (rest looked up from reference TRBV13 and TRBJ1-3): AAGVIQSPRHLIKEKRETATLKCYPIPRHDTVYWYQQGPGQDPQFLISFYEKMQSDKGSIPDRFSAQQFSDYHSELNMSSLELGDSALYFCASRTWGGERGGTIYFGEGSWLTVV.

The chain joins TRBV14 to TRBJ1-3; D gene unclear. CDR1 SGHDN and CDR2 FVKESK come from the germline V gene. CDR3 length: 12 amino acids. Trimming took 0 bases from V and 11 from J, leaving 8 bases between them. CDR3 residues: CASSQDVSPIYF. CDR3 bases: TGTGCCAGCAGCCAAGATGTTAGCCCCATATATTTT.

The chain couples TRBV30 to TRBJ2-2; D gene uncertain. Germline values: CDR1 GTSNPN, CDR2 SVGIG (reference sequence). V was clipped by 3 bases and J by 7 bases, with 9 bases between them. CDR3 length: 12 amino acids. CDR3 sequence (DNA): TGTGCCTGGAGATTAGTTGGCGGGGAGCTGTTTTTT. Translation gives CAWRLVGGELFF. Complete variable domain (other parts from reference TRBV30 and TRBJ2-2): SQTIHQWPATLVQPVGSPLSLECTVEGTSNPNLYWYRQAAGRGLQLLFYSVGIGQISSEVPQNLSASRPQDRQFILSSKKLLLSDSGFYLCAWRLVGGELFFGEGSRLTVL.

This clone was observed once. The chain links TRBV28 to TRBJ1-4; D is possibly TRBD1 (5 bases). The CDR3 has 15 residues. The germline V gene encodes CDR1 MDHEN and CDR2 SYDVKM. The V and J ends lost 6 bases and 5 bases respectively, with 16 bases between them. CDR3 amino acids: CASSYQGFRNEKLFF. CDR3 nucleotide sequence: TGTGCCAGCAGCTACCAGGGTTTTAGGAATGAAAAACTGTTTTTT.

This chain connects TRBV5-4 to TRBJ2-7; the match to TRBD2 covers 10 bases. The CDR3 is 16 amino acids. Germline loops: CDR1 SGHNT, CDR2 YYREEE (reference sequence). Losses at the gene ends were 4 bases for V and 4 bases for J; bases not matched to a gene: 11. CDR3 sequence reads: CASSPQASGRLYEQYF. The DNA for the CDR3 is TGTGCCAGCAGCCCCCAGGCTAGCGGGAGATTGTACGAGCAGTACTTC.

This chain joins TRBV30 and TRBJ2-3, with D possibly matching TRBD1 (5 bases). V gave up 4 bases and J gave up 3 bases, with 14 bases separating them. The V gene's germline CDR1 is GTSNPN and CDR2 SVGIG (reference sequence). The CDR3 consists of 14 residues. CDR3 sequence (DNA): TGTGCCTGGAACCAGGGCGGACGGACAGATACGCAGTATTTT. It encodes CAWNQGGRTDTQYF. The full variable domain, with the rest looked up from reference TRBV30 and TRBJ2-3, is SQTIHQWPATLVQPVGSPLSLECTVEGTSNPNLYWYRQAAGRGLQLLFYSVGIGQISSEVPQNLSASRPQDRQFILSSKKLLLSDSGFYLCAWNQGGRTDTQYFGPGTRLTVL.

The chain employs TRBV7-9 and TRBJ1-1; D uncertain. V was clipped by 5 bases and J by 0 bases, with 10 bases between them. CDR1 and CDR2 from the germline V gene are SEHNR and FQNEAQ (reference sequence). This CDR3 has 14 amino acids. The CDR3 is CASSQYSVNTEAFF. CDR3 in DNA: TGTGCCAGCAGCCAATATAGCGTGAACACTGAAGCTTTCTTT. The full variable domain, completed using reference TRBV7-9 and TRBJ1-1, is DTGVSQNPRHKITKRGQNVTFRCDPISEHNRLYWYRQTLGQGPEFLTYFQNEAQLEKSRLLSDRFSAERPKGSFSTLEIQRTEQGDSAMYLCASSQYSVNTEAFFGQGTRLTVV.

The V and J genes are TRBV4-2 and TRBJ2-1, with 7 positions matching TRBD1. The CDR3 spans 14 residues. From germline, CDR1 is LGHNA and CDR2 YNFKEQ. J lost 13 bases, V lost 0 bases, and 9 bases had no gene match. The CDR3 DNA reads as TGTGCCAGCAGCCAAGAAGTACAGGGGTCTAACCAGTTCTTC. This translates into CASSQEVQGSNQFF.